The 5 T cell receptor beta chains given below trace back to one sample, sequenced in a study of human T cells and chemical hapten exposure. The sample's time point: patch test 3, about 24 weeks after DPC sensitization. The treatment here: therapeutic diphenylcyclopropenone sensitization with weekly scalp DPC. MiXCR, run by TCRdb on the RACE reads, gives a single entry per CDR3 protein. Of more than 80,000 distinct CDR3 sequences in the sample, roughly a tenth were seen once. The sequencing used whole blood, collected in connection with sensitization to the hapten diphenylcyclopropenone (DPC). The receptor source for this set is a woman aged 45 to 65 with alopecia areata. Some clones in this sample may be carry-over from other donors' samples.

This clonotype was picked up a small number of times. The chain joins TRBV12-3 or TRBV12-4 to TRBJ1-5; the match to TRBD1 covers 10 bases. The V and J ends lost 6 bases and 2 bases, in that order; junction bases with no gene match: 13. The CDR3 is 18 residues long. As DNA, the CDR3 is TGTGCCAGCAGCGGGACAGGGGCGACCGTGTGGGGCAATCAGCCCCAGCATTTT. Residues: CASSGTGATVWGNQPQHF.

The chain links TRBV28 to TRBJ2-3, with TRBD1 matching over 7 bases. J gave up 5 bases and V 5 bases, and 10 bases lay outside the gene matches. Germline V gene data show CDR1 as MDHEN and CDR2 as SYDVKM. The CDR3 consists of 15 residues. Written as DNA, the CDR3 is TGTGCCAGCAGTCCGGGACAGCCCGAAGGAGATACGCAGTATTTT. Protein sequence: CASSPGQPEGDTQYF. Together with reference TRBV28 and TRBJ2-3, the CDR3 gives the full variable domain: DVKVTQSSRYLVKRTGEKVFLECVQDMDHENMFWYRQDPGLGLRLIYFSYDVKMKEKGDIPEGYSVSREKKERFSLILESASTNQTSMYLCASSPGQPEGDTQYFGPGTRLTVL.

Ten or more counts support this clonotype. The CDR3: CASSQGVAGAYNEQFF. In DNA form, the CDR3 reads TGTGCCAGCAGCCAAGGGGTGGCGGGAGCCTACAATGAGCAGTTCTTC. This chain links TRBV4-2 with TRBJ2-1, with 7 positions matching TRBD2. In germline, CDR1 is LGHNA, CDR2 YNFKEQ. The CDR3 loop spans 16 amino acids. Trimming took 1 base from V and 2 from J; bases not matched to a gene: 5.

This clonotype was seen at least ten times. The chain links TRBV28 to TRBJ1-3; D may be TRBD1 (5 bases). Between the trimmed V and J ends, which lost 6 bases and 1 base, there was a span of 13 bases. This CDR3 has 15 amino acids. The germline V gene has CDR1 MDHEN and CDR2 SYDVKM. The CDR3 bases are TGTGCCAGCAGACCCAGGGAAGCGTCTGGAAACACCATATATTTT. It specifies CASRPREASGNTIYF. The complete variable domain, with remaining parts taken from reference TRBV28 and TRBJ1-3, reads DVKVTQSSRYLVKRTGEKVFLECVQDMDHENMFWYRQDPGLGLRLIYFSYDVKMKEKGDIPEGYSVSREKKERFSLILESASTNQTSMYLCASRPREASGNTIYFGEGSWLTVV.

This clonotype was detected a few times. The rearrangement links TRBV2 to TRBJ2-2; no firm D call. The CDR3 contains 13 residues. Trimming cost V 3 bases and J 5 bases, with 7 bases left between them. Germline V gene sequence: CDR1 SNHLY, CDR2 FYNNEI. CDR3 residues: CASSDLGTGELFF. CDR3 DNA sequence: TGTGCCAGCAGTGACCTGGGGACCGGGGAGCTGTTTTTT.